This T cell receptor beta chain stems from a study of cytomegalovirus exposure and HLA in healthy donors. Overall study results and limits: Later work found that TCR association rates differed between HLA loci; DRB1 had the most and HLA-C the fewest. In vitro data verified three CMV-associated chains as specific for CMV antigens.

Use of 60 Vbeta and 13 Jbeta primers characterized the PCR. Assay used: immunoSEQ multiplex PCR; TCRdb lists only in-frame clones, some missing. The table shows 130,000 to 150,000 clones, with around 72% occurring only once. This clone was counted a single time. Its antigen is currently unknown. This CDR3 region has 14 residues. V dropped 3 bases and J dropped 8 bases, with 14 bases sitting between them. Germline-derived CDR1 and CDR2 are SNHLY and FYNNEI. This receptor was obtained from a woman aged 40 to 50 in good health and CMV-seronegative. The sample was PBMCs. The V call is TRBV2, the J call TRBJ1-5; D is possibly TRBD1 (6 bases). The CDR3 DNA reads TGTGCCAGCAGTGATCAGGGGTCTGGGAAGCCCCAGCATTTT. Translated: CASSDQGSGKPQHF.